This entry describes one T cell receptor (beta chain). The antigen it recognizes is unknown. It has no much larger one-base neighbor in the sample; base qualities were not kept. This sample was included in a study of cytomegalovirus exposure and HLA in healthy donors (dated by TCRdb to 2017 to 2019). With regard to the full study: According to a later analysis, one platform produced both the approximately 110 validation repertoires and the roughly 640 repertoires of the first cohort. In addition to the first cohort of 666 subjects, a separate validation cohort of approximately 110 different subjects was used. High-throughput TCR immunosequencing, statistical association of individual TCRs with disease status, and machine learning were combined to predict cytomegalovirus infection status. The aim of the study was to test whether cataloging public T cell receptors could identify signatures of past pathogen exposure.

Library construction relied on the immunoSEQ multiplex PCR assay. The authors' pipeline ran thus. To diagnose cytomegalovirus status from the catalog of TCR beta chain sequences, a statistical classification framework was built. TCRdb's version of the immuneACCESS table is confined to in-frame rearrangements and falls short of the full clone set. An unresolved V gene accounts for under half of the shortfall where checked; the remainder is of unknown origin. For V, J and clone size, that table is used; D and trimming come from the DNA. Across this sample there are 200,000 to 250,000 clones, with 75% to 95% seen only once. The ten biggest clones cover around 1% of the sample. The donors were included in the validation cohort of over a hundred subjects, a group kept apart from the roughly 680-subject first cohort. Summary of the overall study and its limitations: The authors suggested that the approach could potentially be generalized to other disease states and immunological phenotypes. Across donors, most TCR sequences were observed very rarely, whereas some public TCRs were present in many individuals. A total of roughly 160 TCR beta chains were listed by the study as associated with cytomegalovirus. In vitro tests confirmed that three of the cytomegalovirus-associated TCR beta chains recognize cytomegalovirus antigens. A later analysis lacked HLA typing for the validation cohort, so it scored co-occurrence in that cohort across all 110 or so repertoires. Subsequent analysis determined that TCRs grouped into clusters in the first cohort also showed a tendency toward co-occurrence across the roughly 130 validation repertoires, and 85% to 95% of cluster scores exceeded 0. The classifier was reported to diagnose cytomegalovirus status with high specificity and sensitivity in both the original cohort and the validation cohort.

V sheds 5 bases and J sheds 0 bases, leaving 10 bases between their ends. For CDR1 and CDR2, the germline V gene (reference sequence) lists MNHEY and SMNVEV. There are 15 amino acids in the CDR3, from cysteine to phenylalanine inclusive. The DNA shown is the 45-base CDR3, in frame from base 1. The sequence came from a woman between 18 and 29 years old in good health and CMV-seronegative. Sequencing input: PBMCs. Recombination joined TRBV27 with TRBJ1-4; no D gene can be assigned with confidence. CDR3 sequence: CASSPIQTTNEKLFF. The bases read TGTGCCAGCAGTCCAATACAAACAACTAATGAAAAACTGTTTTTT.